This TCR beta chain came from a study of T cell changes during pregnancy in multiple sclerosis. This clone was observed once. This table comes from immunoSEQ multiplex PCR, and its TCRdb copy is limited to in-frame clones, with some not included. The sample holds tens of thousands of clones, about 90% seen once. Germline V CDR1 and CDR2: MNHEY, SMNVEV (reference sequence). This CDR3 comprises 15 residues. V was clipped by 6 bases and J by 1 base, with 12 bases between them. The TCR sequence derives from a female donor with multiple sclerosis, enrolled in a pregnancy study. Sample: CD4+ T cells from peripheral blood mononuclear cells, taken after pregnancy. The rearrangement uses TRBV27 and TRBJ2-2; D possibly corresponds to TRBD1 (6 bases). CDR3 sequence: CASRDDRKNTGELFF. The CDR3 bases are TGTGCCAGCAGAGACGACAGGAAGAACACCGGGGAGCTGTTTTTT.